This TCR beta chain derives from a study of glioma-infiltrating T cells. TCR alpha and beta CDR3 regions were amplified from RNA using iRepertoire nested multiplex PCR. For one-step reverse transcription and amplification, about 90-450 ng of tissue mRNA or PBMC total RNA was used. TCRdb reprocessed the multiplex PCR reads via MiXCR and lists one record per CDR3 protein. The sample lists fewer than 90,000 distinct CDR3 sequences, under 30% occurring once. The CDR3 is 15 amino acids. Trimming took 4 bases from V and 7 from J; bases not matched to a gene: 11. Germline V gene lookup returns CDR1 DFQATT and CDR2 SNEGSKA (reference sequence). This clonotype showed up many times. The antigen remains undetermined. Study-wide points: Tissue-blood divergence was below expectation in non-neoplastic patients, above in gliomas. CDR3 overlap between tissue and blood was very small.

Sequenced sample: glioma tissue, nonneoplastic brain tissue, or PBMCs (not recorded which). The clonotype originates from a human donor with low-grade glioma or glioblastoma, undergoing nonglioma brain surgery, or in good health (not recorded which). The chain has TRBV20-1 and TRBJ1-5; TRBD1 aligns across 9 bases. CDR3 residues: CSAIRQGVTVQPQHF. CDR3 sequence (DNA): TGCAGTGCTATTCGACAGGGGGTTACGGTACAGCCCCAGCATTTT.